The rows below give T cell receptor beta chains drawn from one sample of a study of molecular identifiers for immune sequencing clone quantification. TCRdb fed the PCR reads into MiXCR, producing one record per CDR3 protein. This table has about 640,000 distinct CDR3 sequences, 15% to 20% appearing once. Sequences were obtained from naive CD8+ T cells from blood, with Jurkat cell RNA spiked in. The receptors here all came from a human donor in good health. Some libraries in this study had Jurkat cell RNA spiked in. Both conserved end residues are part of each CDR3. A D gene is named only where the DNA matches it firmly. Clone sizes are given selectively: once, few, many, or a class where the clone is expanded.

d_call	v_call	clone_size	j_call	cdr3_nt	cdr3_aa
TRBD2	TRBV19	many	TRBJ2-5	TGTGCCAGTAGTTGGGGACTAGTCGAAGAGACCCAGTACTTC	CASSWGLVEETQYF
-	TRBV9	many	TRBJ1-3	TGTGCCAGCAGCATGCCCGACGCTCCCTCTGGAAACACCATATATTTT	CASSMPDAPSGNTIYF
-	TRBV4-1	-	TRBJ2-7	TGCGCCAGCAGCCAAAACCTCCAGGGCGAGCAGTACTTC	CASSQNLQGEQYF
TRBD1	TRBV7-2	many	TRBJ2-7	TGTGCCAGCAGCTTAGGTGGGGACAGGGCATACGAGCAGTACTTC	CASSLGGDRAYEQYF
TRBD2	TRBV7-3	-	TRBJ2-5	TGTGCCAGCAGCCCGACTAGCGGGGACTCGGGAAGAGAGACCCAGTACTTC	CASSPTSGDSGRETQYF
-	TRBV12-3/TRBV12-4	many	TRBJ1-1	TGTGCCAGCAGTTTGGGGGGTGAGACTGAAGCTTTCTTT	CASSLGGETEAFF
-	TRBV20-1	many	TRBJ2-7	TGCAGTGCTAGGTTTGAGTCCTACGAGCAGTACTTC	CSARFESYEQYF
TRBD1	TRBV20-1	many	TRBJ2-3	TGCAGTGCTAGAGGGTTGGGACAGGAGGGGTCAGATACGCAGTATTTT	CSARGLGQEGSDTQYF
TRBD1	TRBV4-1	many	TRBJ1-5	TGCGCCAGCAGAACCGAAATGGGGACAGGATTCGGGAATCAGCCCCAGCATTTT	CASRTEMGTGFGNQPQHF
TRBD2	TRBV4-2	few	TRBJ2-7	TGTGCCAGCAGCCAAGATTCGGGGGGATACTACGAGCAGTACTTC	CASSQDSGGYYEQYF
-	TRBV21-1	many	TRBJ2-4	TGTGCCAGCATGCAAACCGGGACAGCTTCCGAGAATTACAAAAACATTCAGTACTTC	CASMQTGTASENYKNIQYF
-	TRBV20-1	many	TRBJ2-6	TGCAGTGCTAGAGATGGGCACCACTCTGGGGCCAACGTCCTGACTTTC	CSARDGHHSGANVLTF
-	TRBV27	-	TRBJ2-1	TGTGCCAGCAGTCCAATTTTGGGGGACTACAATGAGCAGTTCTTC	CASSPILGDYNEQFF
TRBD2	TRBV27	many	TRBJ2-3	TGTGCCAGCAGTTTAGTTCTGGGACTAGGGCCAGATACGCAGTATTTT	CASSLVLGLGPDTQYF
-	TRBV19	-	TRBJ2-7	TGTGCCAGTAGTAAAGACAGGAACTACGAGCAGTACTTC	CASSKDRNYEQYF
-	TRBV5-4	few	TRBJ2-7	TGTGCCAGCAGCTTGTGGGGCCTCGAGCAGTACTTC	CASSLWGLEQYF
TRBD2	TRBV4-3	many	TRBJ2-1	TGCGCCAGCAGCCAAGATAGAGGGCGGGAGGGCCTATCAAGGCAGTTCTTC	CASSQDRGREGLSRQFF
TRBD1	TRBV29-1	many	TRBJ2-5	TGCAGCGCGAATGGACAGGCCGGGGAGACCCAGTACTTC	CSANGQAGETQYF
TRBD1	TRBV29-1	many	TRBJ2-5	TGCAGCGTTGAAGATCCAATCGACGGGACAGGGTTAAAGACCTCCCAGGAGACCCAGTACTTC	CSVEDPIDGTGLKTSQETQYF
-	TRBV9	few	TRBJ2-5	TGTGCCAGCAGCCCCCGTTACCAACAAGAGACCCAGTACTTC	CASSPRYQQETQYF
-	TRBV5-1	many	TRBJ2-7	TGCGCCAGCAGCTTTAACGGCGCCTACGAGCAGTACTTC	CASSFNGAYEQYF
-	TRBV7-9	many	TRBJ1-1	TGTGCCAGCAGCCCGACAGAGAACACTGAAGCTTTCTTT	CASSPTENTEAFF
TRBD2	TRBV29-1	many	TRBJ2-3	TGCACCGTCTCAGCGGGGCTAGGGCCAGATACGCAGTATTTT	CTVSAGLGPDTQYF